The sequence of this T cell receptor (beta chain) was determined in a study of CD8 T cells in Susac syndrome. Overall study findings and caveats: In its TCR sequencing and HLA analysis, the study acknowledged that the number of individuals was relatively small.

Reverse transcription of about 0.45 to 1 ug RNA used random hexamers. Amplification of TCR beta CDR3 used immunoSEQ multiplex PCR across 54 Vbeta and 13 Jbeta. TCRdb itself ran the immunoSEQ multiplex PCR reads through MiXCR, one entry per CDR3 protein. The sample gives over 350,000 distinct CDR3 sequences, around 85% of which show up once; about 0.12% is in the top ten. As to this clonotype: The antigen remains unidentified.

CD8+ and CD4+ blood T cells underwent TCR beta sequencing. Purification of the CD8+ and CD4+ T cells relied on negative isolation, and TEMRA cells underwent FACS enrichment. Germline CDR1 reads MDHEN; CDR2 reads SYDVKM. The CDR3 is 16 residues long. V lost 5 bases and J 0 bases, leaving 15 bases between the germline ends. The chain uses TRBV28 and TRBJ2-3, with D maybe TRBD2 (6 bases). The clonotype was recovered from a human donor with multiple sclerosis. Sequenced input: CD8+ T cells from PBMCs. CDR3 amino acids: CASSDLAEISTDTQYF. The DNA for the CDR3 is TGTGCCAGCAGTGACTTAGCGGAAATTAGCACAGATACGCAGTATTTT.